The 18 T cell receptor beta chains in this list originate from one sample, sequenced in a study of T cells in Graves' hyperthyroidism and ophthalmopathy. RNA transcripts were the template for amplifying TCR beta CDR3 regions. The HTBI primer set drove a first-round RT-PCR of the TCR CDR3. TCRdb used MiXCR to reprocess the multiplex PCR reads, holding one entry per CDR3 protein. The table includes about 840,000 distinct CDR3 sequences, approximately 40% detected once. The sequenced material came from blood. The receptors shown here come from a man aged 18 to 29 with Graves' hyperthyroidism.

This clonotype showed up just once. At one of its ends the junction is not consistent with the germline gene, which may arise from a read error. This chain links TRBV9 with TRBJ2-7, with 12 bases fitting TRBD2. Germline V gene lookup returns CDR1 SGDLS and CDR2 YYNGEE. CDR3 size: 17 residues. CDR3 amino acids: CASSLEPGLAGLHEQYF. The CDR3 DNA reads TGCGCCAGCAGCTTGGAGCCGGGACTAGCGGGTCTCCACGAGCAGTACTTC.

Details on this clonotype: One end of the junction varies from germline; a read error may be responsible. The chain joins TRBV29-1 to TRBJ2-6; D is possibly TRBD1 or TRBD2 (7 bases each). The CDR3 runs to 13 residues. The V gene's germline CDR1 is SQVTM and CDR2 ANQGSEA. CDR3 coding DNA: TGCAGCGTTGAATGGGAGGGGGCTAACGTCCTGACTTTC. Its protein product is CSVEWEGANVLTF.

This clonotype was found a few times. The V call is TRBV4-2, the J call TRBJ2-3, with 10 nucleotides matching TRBD2. After removal of 1 base from V and 0 bases from J, the junction contained 7 bases not matched to a gene. From germline, CDR1 is LGHNA and CDR2 YNFKEQ. The CDR3 covers 18 residues. This chain's CDR3 is CASSQVVAGGGSTDTQYF. DNA for the CDR3: TGTGCCAGCAGCCAAGTAGTAGCGGGAGGCGGGAGCACAGATACGCAGTATTTT.

This clonotype has ten or more counts. The chain employs TRBV19 and TRBJ1-1; D might be TRBD1 (5 bases). V lost 6 bases, J lost 8 bases, and 10 bases lay in between. The germline V gene encodes CDR1 LNHDA and CDR2 SQIVND (reference sequence). The CDR3 totals 11 residues. The DNA for the CDR3 is TGTGCCAGTAGGACAGAGAGCGAAGCTTTCTTT. Its protein is CASRTESEAFF.

The V and J genes are TRBV2 and TRBJ2-5; TRBD2 matches at 9 bases. V dropped 3 bases and J dropped 5; count of bases not matched to a gene: 7. The CDR3 runs to 15 residues. Germline V lookup: CDR1 SNHLY, CDR2 FYNNEI. The CDR3 reads CASSDNSGGFETQYF. DNA for the CDR3: TGTGCCAGCAGTGATAACAGCGGGGGGTTTGAGACCCAGTACTTC.

The chain employs TRBV20-1 and TRBJ1-2; the D is unclear. V lost 0 bases, J lost 4 bases, and 12 bases lay in between. Germline V lookup: CDR1 DFQATT, CDR2 SNEGSKA (reference sequence). This CDR3 is 14 amino acids long. The CDR3 protein is CSARDPGSAYGYTF. CDR3 nucleotide sequence: TGCAGTGCTAGAGATCCTGGCAGCGCCTATGGCTACACCTTC.

As to this clonotype: Germline is not matched at one junction end, which may reflect a read error. The chain links TRBV9 to TRBJ1-1; D is unclear. The CDR3 consists of 14 residues. CDR1 and CDR2 from the germline V gene are SGDLS and YYNGEE. The CDR3 nucleotides are TGTGCCAGCAGCGTAGGAAGCAGGAACACTGAAGCTATCTTT. Translated, it gives CASSVGSRNTEAIF.

Comment on this clonotype: A junction boundary mismatches the germline segment, possibly from a read error. The rearrangement uses TRBV7-2 and TRBJ1-5, with a tentative D call TRBD1 (5 bases). Germline CDR1 SGHTA, CDR2 FQGNSA. There are 15 residues in the CDR3. The DNA for the CDR3 is TGCGCCAGCAGCCAAGGGCCCGGCGGGGGAGAGCCCCAGCATTTT. Translation gives CASSQGPGGGEPQHF.

This clonotype was seen ten or more times. The V and J genes are TRBV7-9 and TRBJ1-2; tentatively, D is TRBD1 (5 bases). The CDR3 is 14 residues long. V lost 5 bases to trimming and J lost 7 bases, with 17 bases between them. In germline, CDR1 is SEHNR, CDR2 FQNEAQ (reference sequence). In nucleotides, the CDR3 is TGTGCCAGCAGCCCCGCTGGGGCAGGTCTTGGCTACACCTTC. Protein sequence: CASSPAGAGLGYTF.

The chain uses TRBV12-3 or TRBV12-4 and TRBJ1-5; D is ambiguous. CDR3 length: 16 amino acids. Trimming stripped 2 bases from V and 0 bases from J, with 11 bases between. The CDR3 loop is CASSLIPWNSNQPQHF. In nucleotides, the CDR3 is TGTGCCAGCAGTTTAATCCCGTGGAATAGCAATCAGCCCCAGCATTTT.

Ten or more counts support this clonotype. V is TRBV6-6 and J is TRBJ2-7; 8 bases map to TRBD1. There are 16 residues in the CDR3. Germline trimming cut 6 bases from V and 0 bases from J; bases unmatched to any gene: 10. The germline V gene encodes CDR1 MNHNY and CDR2 SVGAGI (reference sequence). The CDR3 here is CASSPRGQDSSYEQYF. The CDR3 DNA reads as TGTGCCAGCAGCCCCCGGGGACAGGATTCCTCCTACGAGCAGTACTTC.

The V gene is TRBV4-2, the J gene TRBJ2-5, with D perhaps being TRBD1 or TRBD2 (5 bases each). The V gene lost 0 bases and the J gene lost 5 bases, with 16 bases spanning the gap. Germline V gene data show CDR1 as LGHNA and CDR2 as YNFKEQ. The CDR3 loop spans 16 amino acids. The CDR3 nucleotides are TGTGCCAGCAGCCAAGACGGACTCCCAGGGCGCGAGACCCAGTACTTC. Translation: CASSQDGLPGRETQYF.

Notes on this clonotype: At one boundary the junction diverges from the germline segment, which might be a read error. V gene TRBV29-1 combines with J gene TRBJ1-3, with a possible D match to TRBD1 (5 bases). From germline, CDR1 is SQVTM and CDR2 ANQGSEA. The CDR3 runs 12 residues. The CDR3 bases are TGCAGCGTTCGCGGGGACCTGGGCACCGTATATTTT. It codes for CSVRGDLGTVYF.

This rearrangement joins TRBV9 to TRBJ1-1, with D hard to call. Trimming cost V 4 bases and J 7 bases, with 11 bases left between them. Germline lookup yields CDR1 SGDLS and CDR2 YYNGEE. The CDR3 totals 12 residues. CDR3 in DNA: TGTGCCAGCAGCCAAGAGGGAATTGAAGCTTTCTTT. Residues: CASSQEGIEAFF.

This clonotype was counted at least ten times. The genes are TRBV11-2 and TRBJ1-6, with D possibly TRBD1 on 6 matching bases. The germline V and J ends were trimmed by 5 bases and 10 bases, with 12 bases remaining between them. The V gene's germline CDR1 is SGHAT and CDR2 FQNNGV. CDR3 size: 13 residues. The CDR3 coding sequence is TGTGCCAGCAGCCTGGACAGAGACTCACCCCTCCACTTT. Its protein is CASSLDRDSPLHF. Combining the CDR3 with reference TRBV11-2 and TRBJ1-6 gives the whole variable domain EAGVAQSPRYKIIEKRQSVAFWCNPISGHATLYWYQQILGQGPKLLIQFQNNGVVDDSQLPKDRFSAERLKGVDSTLKIQPAKLEDSAVYLCASSLDRDSPLHFGNGTRLTVT.

For this clonotype: At one boundary the junction diverges from the germline segment, which might be a read error. V and J are TRBV7-9 and TRBJ1-5; D not certain. CDR3 length: 15 residues. CDR1 and CDR2 from the germline V gene are SEHNR and FQNEAQ (reference sequence). CDR3 sequence reads: CASSQTRLVNQPQHF. The CDR3 DNA reads TGCGCCAGCAGCCAAACCCGCCTGGTCAATCAGCCCCAGCATTTT.

This clonotype was found many times. CDR3 bases: TGTGCCAGCAGCTCGGGACAGGACGCTCGGGCCAACGTCCTGACTTTC. Protein: CASSSGQDARANVLTF. V is TRBV7-9 and J is TRBJ2-6; TRBD1 aligns across 8 bases. CDR1 SEHNR and CDR2 FQNEAQ come from the germline V gene (reference sequence). This CDR3 has 16 amino acids. Trimming took 4 bases from V and 5 from J; bases not matched to a gene: 7.

A remark on this clonotype: This likely reflects a read error, since a far larger clone is one base away. The rearrangement joins TRBV7-9 to TRBJ1-3; no clear D. This CDR3 spans 14 amino acids. Germline V gene sequence: CDR1 SEHNR, CDR2 FQNEAQ (reference sequence). The CDR3 reads CASSLTASGDTIYF. In DNA form, the CDR3 reads TGTGCCAGCAGCTTAACAGCCTCTGGAGACACCATATATTTT.